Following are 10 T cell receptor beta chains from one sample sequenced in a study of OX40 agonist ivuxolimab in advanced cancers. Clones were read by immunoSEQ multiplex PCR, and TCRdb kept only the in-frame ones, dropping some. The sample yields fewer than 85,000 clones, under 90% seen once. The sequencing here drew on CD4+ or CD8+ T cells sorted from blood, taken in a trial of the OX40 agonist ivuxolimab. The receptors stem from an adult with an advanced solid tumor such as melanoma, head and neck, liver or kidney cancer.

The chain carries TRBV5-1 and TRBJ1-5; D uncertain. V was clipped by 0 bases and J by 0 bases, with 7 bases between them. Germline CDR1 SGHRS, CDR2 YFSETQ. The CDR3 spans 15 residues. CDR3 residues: CASSLEPYSNQPQHF. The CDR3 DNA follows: TGCGCCAGCAGCTTGGAACCGTATAGCAATCAGCCCCAGCATTTT.

CDR3 amino acids: CASSFTHSYEQYF. CDR3 DNA sequence: TGTGCCAGCAGTTTTACCCACTCCTACGAGCAGTACTTC. The rearrangement joins TRBV28 to TRBJ2-7; no clear D gene. The CDR3 contains 13 residues. Germline lookup yields CDR1 MDHEN and CDR2 SYDVKM. The germline V and J ends were trimmed by 3 bases and 0 bases, with 6 bases remaining between them.

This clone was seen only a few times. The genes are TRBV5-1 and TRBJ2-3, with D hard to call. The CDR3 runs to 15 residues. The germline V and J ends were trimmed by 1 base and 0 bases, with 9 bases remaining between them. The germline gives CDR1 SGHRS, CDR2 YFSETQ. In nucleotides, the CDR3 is TGCGCCAGCAGCTTGAATACTGGCAGCACAGATACGCAGTATTTT. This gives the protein CASSLNTGSTDTQYF.

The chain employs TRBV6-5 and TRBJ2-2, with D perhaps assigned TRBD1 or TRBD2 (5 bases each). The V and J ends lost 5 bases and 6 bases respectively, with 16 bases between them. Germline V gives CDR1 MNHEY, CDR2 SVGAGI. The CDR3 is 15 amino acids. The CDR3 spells CASSTGAPPAGELFF. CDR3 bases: TGTGCCAGCAGTACCGGGGCCCCGCCAGCCGGGGAGCTGTTTTTT.

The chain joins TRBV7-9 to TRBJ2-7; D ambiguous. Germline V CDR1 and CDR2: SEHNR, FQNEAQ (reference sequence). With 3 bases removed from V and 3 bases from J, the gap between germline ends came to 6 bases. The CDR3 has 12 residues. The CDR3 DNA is TGTGCCAGCAGCTTTGCAGGCTACGAGCAGTACTTC. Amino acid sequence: CASSFAGYEQYF.

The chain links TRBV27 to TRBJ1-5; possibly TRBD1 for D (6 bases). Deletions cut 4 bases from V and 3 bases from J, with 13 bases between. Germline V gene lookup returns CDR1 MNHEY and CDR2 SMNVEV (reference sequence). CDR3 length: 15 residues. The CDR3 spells CASSWEGGYNQPQHF. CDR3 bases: TGTGCCAGCAGTTGGGAGGGGGGCTACAATCAGCCCCAGCATTTT.

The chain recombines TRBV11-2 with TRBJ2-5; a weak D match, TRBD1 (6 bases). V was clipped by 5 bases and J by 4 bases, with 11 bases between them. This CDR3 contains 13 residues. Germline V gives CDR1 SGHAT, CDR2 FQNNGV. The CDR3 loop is CASSTEGGETQYF. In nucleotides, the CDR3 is TGTGCCAGCAGCACAGAAGGGGGAGAGACCCAGTACTTC.

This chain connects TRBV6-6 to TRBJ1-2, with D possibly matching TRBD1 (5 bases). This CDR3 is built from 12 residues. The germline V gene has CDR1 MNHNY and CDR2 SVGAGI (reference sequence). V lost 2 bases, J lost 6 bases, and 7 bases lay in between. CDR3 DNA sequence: TGTGCCAGCAGTTACAGGGGACATGGCTACACCTTC. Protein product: CASSYRGHGYTF.

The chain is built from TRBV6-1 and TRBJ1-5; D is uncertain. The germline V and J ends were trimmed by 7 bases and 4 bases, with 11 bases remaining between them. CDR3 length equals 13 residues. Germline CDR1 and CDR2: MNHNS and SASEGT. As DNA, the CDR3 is TGTGCCAGCATGAGGGAGGCAAATCAGCCCCAGCATTTT. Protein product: CASMREANQPQHF.

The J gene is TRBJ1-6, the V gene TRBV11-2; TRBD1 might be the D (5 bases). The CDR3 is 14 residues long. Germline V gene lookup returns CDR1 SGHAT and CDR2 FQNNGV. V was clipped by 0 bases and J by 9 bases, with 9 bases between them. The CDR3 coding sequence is TGTGCCAGCAGCTTAGACGGGACCTCTTCACCCCTCCACTTT. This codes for CASSLDGTSSPLHF.